This record concerns one TCR beta chain sequence. Its specificity is not known. The data stem from a study of radiotherapy plus CTLA-4 blockade in lung cancer. Points from the study as a whole: Tumor-origin TCR clones grew in blood after radiotherapy plus ipilimumab.

The V and J ends lost 3 bases and 5 bases respectively, with 10 bases between them. This CDR3 comprises 13 residues. Germline CDR1 ENHRY, CDR2 SYGVKD. The data were produced by immunoSEQ multiplex PCR, yet TCRdb's version contains in-frame clones alone and is incomplete. The table includes about 45,000 clones, roughly 67% detected once. Each patient with chemo-refractory metastatic non-small-cell lung cancer was treated with focal radiation plus CTLA-4 blockade using ipilimumab. The input for sequencing was peripheral blood, taken from a patient treated with radiotherapy plus ipilimumab. The source is a human donor with non-small cell lung cancer who had a partial response to radiotherapy plus ipilimumab. This chain joins TRBV10-3 and TRBJ2-5, with D perhaps matching TRBD2 (6 bases). The CDR3 nucleotides read TGTGCCATCAGTGACGGGGGTTGGGAGACCCAGTACTTC. This codes for CAISDGGWETQYF.